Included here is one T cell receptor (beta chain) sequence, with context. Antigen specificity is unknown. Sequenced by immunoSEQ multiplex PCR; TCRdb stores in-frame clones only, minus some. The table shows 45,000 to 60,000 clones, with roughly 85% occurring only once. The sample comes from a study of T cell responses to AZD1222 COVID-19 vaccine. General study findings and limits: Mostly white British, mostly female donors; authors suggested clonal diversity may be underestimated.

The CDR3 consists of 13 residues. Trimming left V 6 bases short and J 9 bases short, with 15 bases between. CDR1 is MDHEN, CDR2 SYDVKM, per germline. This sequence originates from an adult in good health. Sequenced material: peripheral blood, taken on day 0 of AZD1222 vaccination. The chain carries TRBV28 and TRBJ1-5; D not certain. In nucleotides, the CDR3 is TGTGCCAGCAGAGGAGAGGGAAGAGGGCCCCAGCATTTT. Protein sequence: CASRGEGRGPQHF.